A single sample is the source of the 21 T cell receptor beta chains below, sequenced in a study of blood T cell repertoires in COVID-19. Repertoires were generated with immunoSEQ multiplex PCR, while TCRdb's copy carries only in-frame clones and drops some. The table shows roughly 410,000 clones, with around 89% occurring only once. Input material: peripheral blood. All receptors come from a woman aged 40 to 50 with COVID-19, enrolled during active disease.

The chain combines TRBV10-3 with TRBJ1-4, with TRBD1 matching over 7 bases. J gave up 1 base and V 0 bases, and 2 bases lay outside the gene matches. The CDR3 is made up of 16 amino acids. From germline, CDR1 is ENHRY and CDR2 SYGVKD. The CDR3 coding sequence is TGTGCCATCAGTGAGTCCCGACAGGGAACTAATGAAAAACTGTTTTTT. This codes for CAISESRQGTNEKLFF.

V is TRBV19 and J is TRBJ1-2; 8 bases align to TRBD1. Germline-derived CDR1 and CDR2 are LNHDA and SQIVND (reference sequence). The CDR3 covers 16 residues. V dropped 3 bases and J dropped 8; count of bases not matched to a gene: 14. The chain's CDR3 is CASSIQGAPQVRGYTF. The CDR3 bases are TGTGCCAGTAGTATCCAGGGGGCGCCCCAGGTAAGGGGCTACACCTTC.

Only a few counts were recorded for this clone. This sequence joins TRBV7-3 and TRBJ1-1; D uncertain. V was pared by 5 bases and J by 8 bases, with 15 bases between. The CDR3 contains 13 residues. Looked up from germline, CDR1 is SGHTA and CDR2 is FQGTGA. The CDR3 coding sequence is TGTGCCAGCAGCGGAGAAGGATTCACCGAAGCTTTCTTT. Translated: CASSGEGFTEAFF.

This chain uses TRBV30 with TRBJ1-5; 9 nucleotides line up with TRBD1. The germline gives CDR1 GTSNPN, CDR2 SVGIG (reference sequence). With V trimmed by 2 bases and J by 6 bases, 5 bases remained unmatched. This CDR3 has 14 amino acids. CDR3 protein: CAWSNRGRGQPQHF. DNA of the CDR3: TGTGCCTGGAGTAACAGGGGGCGTGGTCAGCCCCAGCATTTT.

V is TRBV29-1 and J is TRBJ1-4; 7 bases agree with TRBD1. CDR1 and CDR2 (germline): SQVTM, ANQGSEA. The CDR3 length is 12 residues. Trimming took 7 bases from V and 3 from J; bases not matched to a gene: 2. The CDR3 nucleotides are TGCAGCGGTGGACAGGCTAATGAAAAACTGTTTTTT. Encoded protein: CSGGQANEKLFF.

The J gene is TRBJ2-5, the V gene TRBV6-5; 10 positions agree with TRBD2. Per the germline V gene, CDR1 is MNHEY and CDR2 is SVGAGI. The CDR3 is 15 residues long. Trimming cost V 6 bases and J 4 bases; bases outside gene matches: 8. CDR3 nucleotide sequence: TGTGCCAGCAGCCGAGGGGCTAGCGGGGGAGAGACCCAGTACTTC. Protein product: CASSRGASGGETQYF.

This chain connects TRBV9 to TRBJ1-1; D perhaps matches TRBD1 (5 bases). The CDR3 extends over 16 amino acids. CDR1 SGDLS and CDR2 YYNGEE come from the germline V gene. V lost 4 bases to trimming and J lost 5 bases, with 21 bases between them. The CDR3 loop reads CASSPRPGTGGTEAFF. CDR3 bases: TGTGCCAGCAGCCCCAGACCCGGGACGGGGGGAACTGAAGCTTTCTTT.

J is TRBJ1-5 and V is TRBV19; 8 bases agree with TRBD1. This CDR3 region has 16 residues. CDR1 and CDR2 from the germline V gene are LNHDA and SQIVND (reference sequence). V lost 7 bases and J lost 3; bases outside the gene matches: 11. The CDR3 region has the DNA TGTGCCAGTATCTCGACAGGGGAAAAGGCCAATCAGCCCCAGCATTTT. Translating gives CASISTGEKANQPQHF.

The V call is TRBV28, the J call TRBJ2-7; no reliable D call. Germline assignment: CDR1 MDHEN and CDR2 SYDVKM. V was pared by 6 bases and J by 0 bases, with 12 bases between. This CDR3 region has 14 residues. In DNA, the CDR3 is TGTGCCAGCAGCCCCACGGTAAGCTCCTACGAGCAGTACTTC. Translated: CASSPTVSSYEQYF.

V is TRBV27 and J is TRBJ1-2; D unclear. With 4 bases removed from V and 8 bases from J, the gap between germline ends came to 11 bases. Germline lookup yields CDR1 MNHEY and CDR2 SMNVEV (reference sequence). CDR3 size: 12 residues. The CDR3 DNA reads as TGTGCCAGCAGTTCCCCCGGAGGCGGCTACACCTTC. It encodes CASSSPGGGYTF.

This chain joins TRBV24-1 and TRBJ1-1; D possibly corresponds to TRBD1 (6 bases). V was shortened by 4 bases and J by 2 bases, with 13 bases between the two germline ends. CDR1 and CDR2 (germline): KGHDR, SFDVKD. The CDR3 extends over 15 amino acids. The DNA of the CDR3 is TGTGCCACCAGTGAAACAGGGCCAGATAACACTGAAGCTTTCTTT. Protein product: CATSETGPDNTEAFF.

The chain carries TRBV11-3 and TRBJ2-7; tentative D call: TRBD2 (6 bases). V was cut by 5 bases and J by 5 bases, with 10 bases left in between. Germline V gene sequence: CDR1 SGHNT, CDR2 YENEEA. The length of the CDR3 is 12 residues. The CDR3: CASSQWGDEQYF. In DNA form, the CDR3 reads TGTGCCAGCAGCCAATGGGGGGACGAGCAGTACTTC.

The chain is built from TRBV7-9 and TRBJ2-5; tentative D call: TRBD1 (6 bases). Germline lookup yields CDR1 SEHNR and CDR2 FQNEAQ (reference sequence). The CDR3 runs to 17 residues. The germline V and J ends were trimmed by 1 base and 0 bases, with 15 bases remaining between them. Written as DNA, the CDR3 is TGTGCCAGCAGCTTAGGTGACAGGCCGTACTACCAAGAGACCCAGTACTTC. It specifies CASSLGDRPYYQETQYF.

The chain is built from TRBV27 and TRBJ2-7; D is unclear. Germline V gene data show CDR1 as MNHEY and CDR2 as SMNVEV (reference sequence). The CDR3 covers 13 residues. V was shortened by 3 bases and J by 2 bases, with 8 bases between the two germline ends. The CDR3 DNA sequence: TGTGCCAGCAGTTTCAGTAAAGCCTACGAGCAGTACTTC. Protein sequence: CASSFSKAYEQYF.

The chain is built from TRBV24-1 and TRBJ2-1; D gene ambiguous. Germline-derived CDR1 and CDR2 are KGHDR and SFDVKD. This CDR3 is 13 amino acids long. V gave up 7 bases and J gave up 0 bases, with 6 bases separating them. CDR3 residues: CATRQSSYNEQFF. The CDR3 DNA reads TGTGCCACCAGACAGAGCTCCTACAATGAGCAGTTCTTC.

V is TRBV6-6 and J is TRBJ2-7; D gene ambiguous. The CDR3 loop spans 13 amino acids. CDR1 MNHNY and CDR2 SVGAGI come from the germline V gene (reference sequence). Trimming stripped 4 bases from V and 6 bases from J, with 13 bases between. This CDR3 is CASSSSGRGEQYF. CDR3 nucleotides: TGTGCCAGCAGTTCAAGTGGTAGAGGCGAGCAGTACTTC.

CDR3 bases: TGTGCCAGCAGCCAAGTTTGCAGGACTGAATTCCACAATGAGCAGTTCTTC. Translation gives CASSQVCRTEFHNEQFF. J is TRBJ2-1 and V is TRBV3-1 (or the pseudogene TRBV3-2); D is possibly TRBD2 (5 bases). CDR3 length: 17 amino acids. Germline lookup yields CDR1 LGHDT and CDR2 YNNKEL (reference sequence). Trimming pared 1 base from V and 5 bases from J, leaving 18 bases between.

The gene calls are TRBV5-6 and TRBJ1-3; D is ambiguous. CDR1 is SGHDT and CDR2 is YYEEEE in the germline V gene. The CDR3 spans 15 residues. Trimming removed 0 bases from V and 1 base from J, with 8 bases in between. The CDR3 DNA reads TGTGCCAGCAGCTTGGTTTCGGTTTCTGGAAACACCATATATTTT. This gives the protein CASSLVSVSGNTIYF.

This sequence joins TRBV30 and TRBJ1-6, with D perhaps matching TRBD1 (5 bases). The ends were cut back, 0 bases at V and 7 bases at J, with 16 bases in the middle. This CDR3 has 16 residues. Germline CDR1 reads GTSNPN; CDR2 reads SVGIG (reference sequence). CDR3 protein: CAWSVHRTIINSPLHF. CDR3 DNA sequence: TGTGCCTGGAGTGTCCACAGGACAATTATAAATTCACCCCTCCACTTT. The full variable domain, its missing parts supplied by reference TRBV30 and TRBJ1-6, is SQTIHQWPATLVQPVGSPLSLECTVEGTSNPNLYWYRQAAGRGLQLLFYSVGIGQISSEVPQNLSASRPQDRQFILSSKKLLLSDSGFYLCAWSVHRTIINSPLHFGNGTRLTVT.

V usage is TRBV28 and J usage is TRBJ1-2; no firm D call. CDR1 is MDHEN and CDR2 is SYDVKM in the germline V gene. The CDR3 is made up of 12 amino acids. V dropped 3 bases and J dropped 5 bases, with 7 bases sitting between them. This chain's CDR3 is CASSFRGYGYTF. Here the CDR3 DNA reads TGTGCCAGCAGTTTTCGAGGGTATGGCTACACCTTC.

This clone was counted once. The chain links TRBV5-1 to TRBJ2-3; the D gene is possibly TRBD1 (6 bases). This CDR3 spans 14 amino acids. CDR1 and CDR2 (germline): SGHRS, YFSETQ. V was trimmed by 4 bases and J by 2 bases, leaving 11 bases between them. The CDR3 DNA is TGCGCCAGCAGCCTGGACAGACCCACAGATACGCAGTATTTT. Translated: CASSLDRPTDTQYF. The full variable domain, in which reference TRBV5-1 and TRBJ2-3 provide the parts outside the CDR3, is KAGVTQTPRYLIKTRGQQVTLSCSPISGHRSVSWYQQTPGQGLQFLFEYFSETQRNKGNFPGRFSGRQFSNSRSEMNVSTLELGDSALYLCASSLDRPTDTQYFGPGTRLTVL.